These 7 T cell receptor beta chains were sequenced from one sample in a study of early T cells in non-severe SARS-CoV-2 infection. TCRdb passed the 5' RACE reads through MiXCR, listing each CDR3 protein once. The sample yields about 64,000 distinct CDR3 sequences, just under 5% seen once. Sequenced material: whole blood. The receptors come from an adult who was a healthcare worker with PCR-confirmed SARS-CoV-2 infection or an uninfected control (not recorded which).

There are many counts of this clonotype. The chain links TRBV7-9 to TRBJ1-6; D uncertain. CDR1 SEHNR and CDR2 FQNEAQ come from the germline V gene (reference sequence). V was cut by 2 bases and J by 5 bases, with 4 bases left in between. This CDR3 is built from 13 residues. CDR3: CASSLKNNSPLHF. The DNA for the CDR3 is TGTGCCAGCAGCTTAAAGAATAATTCACCCCTCCACTTT.

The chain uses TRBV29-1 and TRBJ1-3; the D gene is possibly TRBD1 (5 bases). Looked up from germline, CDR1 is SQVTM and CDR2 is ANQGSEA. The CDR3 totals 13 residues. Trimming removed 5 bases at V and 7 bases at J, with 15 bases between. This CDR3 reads CSVKPIQENTIYF. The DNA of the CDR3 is TGCAGCGTTAAGCCAATACAGGAGAACACCATATATTTT.

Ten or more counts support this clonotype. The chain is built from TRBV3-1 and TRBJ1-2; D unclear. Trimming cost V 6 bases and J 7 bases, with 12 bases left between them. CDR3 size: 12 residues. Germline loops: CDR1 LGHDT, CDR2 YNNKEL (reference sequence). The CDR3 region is CASRGGNTGYTF. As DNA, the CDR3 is TGTGCCAGCAGAGGTGGAAATACTGGCTACACCTTC.

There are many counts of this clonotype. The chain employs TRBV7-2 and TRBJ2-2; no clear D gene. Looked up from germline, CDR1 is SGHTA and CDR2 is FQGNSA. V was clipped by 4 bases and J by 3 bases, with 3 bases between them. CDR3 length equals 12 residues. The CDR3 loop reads CASSSYTGELFF. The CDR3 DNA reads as TGTGCCAGCAGCTCATACACCGGGGAGCTGTTTTTT.

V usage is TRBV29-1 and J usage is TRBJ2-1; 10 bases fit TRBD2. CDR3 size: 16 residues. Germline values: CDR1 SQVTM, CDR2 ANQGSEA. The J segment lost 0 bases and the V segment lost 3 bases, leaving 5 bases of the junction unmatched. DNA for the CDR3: TGCAGCGTTGACGGGACTAGCGTATTCTCCTACAATGAGCAGTTCTTC. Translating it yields CSVDGTSVFSYNEQFF.

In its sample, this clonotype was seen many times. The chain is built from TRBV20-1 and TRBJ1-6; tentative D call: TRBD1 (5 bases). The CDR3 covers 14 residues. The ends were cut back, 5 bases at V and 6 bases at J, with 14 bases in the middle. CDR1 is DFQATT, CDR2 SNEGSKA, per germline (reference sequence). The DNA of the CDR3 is TGCAGTGCTGGTGACAGTCGCTTTAATTCACCCCTCCACTTT. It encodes CSAGDSRFNSPLHF.

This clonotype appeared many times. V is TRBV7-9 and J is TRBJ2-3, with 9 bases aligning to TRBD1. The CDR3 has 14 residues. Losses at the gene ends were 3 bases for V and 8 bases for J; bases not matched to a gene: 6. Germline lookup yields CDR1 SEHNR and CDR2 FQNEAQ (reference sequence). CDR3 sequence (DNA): TGTGCCAGCAGCTTCCCGGGACAGGGCAGTACGCAGTATTTT. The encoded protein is CASSFPGQGSTQYF.